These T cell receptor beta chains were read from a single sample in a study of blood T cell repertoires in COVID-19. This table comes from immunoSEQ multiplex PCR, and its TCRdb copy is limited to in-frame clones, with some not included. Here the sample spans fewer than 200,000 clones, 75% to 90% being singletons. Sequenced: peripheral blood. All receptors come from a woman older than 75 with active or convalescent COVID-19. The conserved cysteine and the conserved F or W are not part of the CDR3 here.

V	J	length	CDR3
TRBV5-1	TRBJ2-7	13	ASSYGTGLNEEQY
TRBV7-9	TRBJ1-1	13	ASSLGVGVGTEAF
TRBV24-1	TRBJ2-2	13	ATSDPGGRTGELF
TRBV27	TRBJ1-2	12	ASSLTRGSYGYT
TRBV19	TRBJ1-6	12	ASSLGQNNSPLH
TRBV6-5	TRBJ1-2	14	ASSYSLLTGARGYT
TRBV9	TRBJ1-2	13	ASSVSSGQVGGYT
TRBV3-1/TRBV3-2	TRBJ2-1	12	ASSLSGSWNEQF
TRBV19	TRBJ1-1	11	ASSISGSTEAF
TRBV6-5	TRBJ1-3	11	ATSQGAGNTIY
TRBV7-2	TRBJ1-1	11	ASSRTPNTEAF
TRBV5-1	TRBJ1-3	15	ASSLSPHSSSGNTIY
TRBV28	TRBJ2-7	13	ASSHSPGQGFEQY
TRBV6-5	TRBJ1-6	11	AGSTGPNSPLH
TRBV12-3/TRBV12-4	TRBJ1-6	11	ASSSIVAGPRR
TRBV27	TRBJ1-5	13	ASSRQGWGNQPQH
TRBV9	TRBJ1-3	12	ASSDPSSGNTIY
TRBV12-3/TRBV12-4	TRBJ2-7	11	ASRRGGSYEQY
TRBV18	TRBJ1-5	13	ASSPDRGENQPQH
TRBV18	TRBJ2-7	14	ASSPPGLAGGLEQY
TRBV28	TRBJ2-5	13	ASSPPLRAPRAQY
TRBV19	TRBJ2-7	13	ASSPGTGNSYEQY
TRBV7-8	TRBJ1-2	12	ASSARDSSYGYT
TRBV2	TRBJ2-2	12	ASSMTSGTGELF
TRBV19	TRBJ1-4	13	ASSGQASTNEKLF
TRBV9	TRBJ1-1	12	ASSVWGEVTEAF
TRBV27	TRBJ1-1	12	ASSQRQLNTEAF
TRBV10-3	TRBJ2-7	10	AITGTSGGLY
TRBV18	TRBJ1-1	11	ASQTGENTEAF
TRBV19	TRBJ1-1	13	ASSTGMGGNTEAF
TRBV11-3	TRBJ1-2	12	ASSLDRGSYGYT
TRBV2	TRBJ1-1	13	ASSGFDNPGAEAF
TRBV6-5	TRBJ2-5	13	ASSYFGQGQETQY
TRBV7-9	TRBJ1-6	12	ASSLVLGNSPLH
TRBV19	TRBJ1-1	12	ASSPDTGVTEAF
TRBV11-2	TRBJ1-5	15	ASSLGTGARSNQPQH
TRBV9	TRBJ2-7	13	ASSVAGGGIYEQY